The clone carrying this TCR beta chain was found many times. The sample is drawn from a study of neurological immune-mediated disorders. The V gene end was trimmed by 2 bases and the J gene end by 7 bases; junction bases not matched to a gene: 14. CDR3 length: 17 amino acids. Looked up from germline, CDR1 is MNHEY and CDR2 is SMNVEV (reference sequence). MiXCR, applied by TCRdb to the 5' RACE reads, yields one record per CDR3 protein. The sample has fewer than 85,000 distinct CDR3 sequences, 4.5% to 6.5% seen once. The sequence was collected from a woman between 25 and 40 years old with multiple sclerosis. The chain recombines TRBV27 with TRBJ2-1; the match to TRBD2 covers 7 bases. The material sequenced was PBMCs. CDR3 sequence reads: CASSLSEGLGVTNEQFF. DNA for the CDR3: TGTGCCAGCAGTTTAAGTGAAGGACTAGGGGTTACAAATGAGCAGTTCTTC.